The present TCR beta chain was sequenced within a study of Graves' ophthalmopathy and Graves' hyperthyroidism. Ten or more counts support this clonotype. The antigen is not known. Amplified material comprised TCR beta CDR3 regions derived from RNA transcripts. Second-round multiplex PCR came after first-round RT-PCR with HTBI primers. Using its own MiXCR run on the multiplex PCR reads, TCRdb lists one record per CDR3 protein. The data show hundreds of thousands of distinct CDR3 sequences, over 20% seen once. This CDR3 contains 14 residues. The J segment lost 5 bases and the V segment lost 3 bases, leaving 2 bases of the junction unmatched. Ophthalmopathy not arising within 18 months of follow-up defined hyperthyroidism as stable. New diagnoses, under 2 months' duration, and ages 18 to 65 characterized the hyperthyroidism patients. Study conclusions and caveats: This model predicted ophthalmopathy progression (sensitivity 60% to 71%, specificity around 72%). Blood also carried most expanded thyroid clonotypes exceeding 0.001 frequency.

The clonotype originates from a young woman with stable Graves' hyperthyroidism. Some clones in this sample may be carry-over from other donors' samples. The sequenced sample was peripheral blood. The chain recombines TRBV12-3 or TRBV12-4 with TRBJ1-5, with TRBD1 matching 9 bases. The CDR3 DNA is TGTGCCAGCAGTTTGGACAGGGGTTATCAGCCCCAGCATTTT. It is translated as CASSLDRGYQPQHF.